Below, 23 T cell receptor beta chains from the same sample are listed, as sequenced in a study of type 1 regulatory T cells. No antigen is known for these receptors. Study observations and caveats: Type 1 regulatory T cells had a more restricted TCR repertoire than non-type 1 regulatory T cells.

TCRdb ran MiXCR on the reads and lists one entry per CDR3 protein. This sample has 6,200 or so distinct CDR3 sequences, with 33% found just once. The source material was cultured type 1 regulatory T (Tr1) cells, either the whole culture or a sorted fraction (not recorded which). These receptors were collected from a human donor in good health.

This clonotype was recorded at least ten times. The chain recombines TRBV20-1 with TRBJ1-2, with no clear D. The germline V and J ends were trimmed by 0 bases and 8 bases, with 10 bases remaining between them. This CDR3 has 12 amino acids. CDR1 DFQATT and CDR2 SNEGSKA come from the germline V gene (reference sequence). Written as DNA, the CDR3 is TGCAGTGCTAGAGATTCCATACGGGGCTACACCTTC. Amino acids: CSARDSIRGYTF.

This clonotype was counted a few times. The chain combines TRBV5-1 with TRBJ2-3; 9 bases line up with TRBD2. Germline CDR1 and CDR2: SGHRS and YFSETQ. J lost 6 bases, V lost 0 bases, and 14 bases had no gene match. The CDR3 has 18 amino acids. CDR3 DNA sequence: TGCGCCAGCAGCTTGGACTCCCTAGCGGGAAAAACTTCCGATACGCAGTATTTT. Translating it yields CASSLDSLAGKTSDTQYF.

By share, this clonotype counts as medium-sized (0.01 to 0.1%). This chain joins TRBV10-1 and TRBJ1-1, with TRBD1 matching 8 bases. Germline CDR1 reads WNHNN; CDR2 reads SYGVQD (reference sequence). The CDR3 covers 15 residues. Trimming removed 5 bases from V and 1 base from J; junction bases left unmatched: 6. The CDR3 loop is CASSNDRGWNTEAFF. The CDR3 DNA reads TGCGCCAGCAGTAACGACAGGGGTTGGAACACTGAAGCTTTCTTT.

This clonotype was observed a few times. The V and J genes are TRBV20-1 and TRBJ2-3; 13 bases match TRBD2. The CDR3 is made up of 16 amino acids. Trimming removed 6 bases from V and 4 bases from J; junction bases left unmatched: 10. The germline gives CDR1 DFQATT, CDR2 SNEGSKA (reference sequence). CDR3 sequence: CSAPGLAGSLADTQYF. DNA of the CDR3: TGCAGTGCCCCGGGACTAGCGGGATCGTTGGCAGATACGCAGTATTTT.

To note about this clonotype: A much larger clone differs by one base, so this may be a read error. This rearrangement joins TRBV12-3 or TRBV12-4 to TRBJ1-4, with a weak D call TRBD1 (6 bases). Deletions cut 8 bases from V and 1 base from J, with 14 bases between. The CDR3 is 15 residues long. CDR3 sequence (DNA): TGTGCCAGCGGTAGGGGGGGGGTAACTAATGAAAAACTGTTTTTT. The encoded protein is CASGRGGVTNEKLFF.

This clonotype rates as medium-sized (0.01 to 0.1%). The chain recombines TRBV4-3 with TRBJ2-1; D gene unclear. With 1 base removed from V and 8 bases from J, the gap between germline ends came to 9 bases. CDR1 is LGHNA and CDR2 is YSLEER in the germline V gene. This CDR3 comprises 13 residues. The CDR3 nucleotides are TGCGCCAGCAGCCAAGGTCCCCTCTATGAGCAGTTCTTC. It is translated as CASSQGPLYEQFF.

This clonotype has more than one count but fewer than ten. The rearrangement uses TRBV5-3 and TRBJ2-1; 8 nucleotides align to TRBD1. TRBV5-3 is an ORF, with its function uncertain. Trimming took 4 bases from V and 6 from J; bases not matched to a gene: 12. The CDR3 loop spans 16 amino acids. CDR3 region: CARSHDDRGDCNEQFF. CDR3 coding DNA: TGTGCCAGAAGCCACGACGACAGGGGTGATTGCAATGAGCAGTTCTTC.

Concerning this clonotype: Given a much more abundant clone one base away, this may be a read error. This chain links TRBV5-1 with TRBJ1-5; the D gene is possibly TRBD1 (5 bases). V lost 0 bases, J lost 7 bases, and 8 bases lay in between. The CDR3 totals 13 residues. Germline assignment: CDR1 SGHRS and CDR2 YFSETQ. The CDR3 reads CASSLERDQPQHF. The DNA of the CDR3 is TGCGCCAGCAGCTTGGAAAGGGACCAGCCCCAGCATTTT.

By its share, this clonotype is medium-sized. V usage is TRBV20-1 and J usage is TRBJ1-5; 8 bases map to TRBD1. V lost 5 bases to trimming and J lost 2 bases; unmatched junction nucleotides: 5. Germline CDR1 DFQATT, CDR2 SNEGSKA (reference sequence). This CDR3 region has 14 residues. The CDR3 region has the DNA TGCAGTGCTGGGATACAGGGGGGCAATCAGCCCCAGCATTTT. Its protein is CSAGIQGGNQPQHF.

This clonotype was detected ten times or more. The rearrangement joins TRBV20-1 to TRBJ2-4; 9 nucleotides agree with TRBD2. Germline CDR1 and CDR2: DFQATT and SNEGSKA (reference sequence). CDR3 size: 14 residues. The CDR3, as DNA: TGCAGCGAGACTAGCGGAGGAGCCAAAAACATTCAGTACTTC. It encodes CSETSGGAKNIQYF.

Note on this clonotype: A much bigger clone sits one base away, suggesting this may be a read error. The chain joins TRBV7-2 to TRBJ1-2; D is uncertain. This CDR3 has 14 amino acids. Trimming stripped 0 bases from V and 4 bases from J, with 9 bases between. Germline V CDR1 and CDR2: SGHTA, FQGNSA. The CDR3 DNA is TGTGCCAGCAGCTTAGCTCCCGGTACCTATGGCTACACCTTC. This gives the protein CASSLAPGTYGYTF.

This clonotype was recorded a few times. The rearrangement joins TRBV24-1 to TRBJ1-2; 7 nucleotides align to TRBD1. Germline V lookup: CDR1 KGHDR, CDR2 SFDVKD. V shed 3 bases and J 4 bases; nucleotides not matched to a gene: 10. CDR3 length equals 16 residues. CDR3 protein: CATSDPRQGATYGYTF. CDR3 coding DNA: TGTGCCACCAGTGATCCTCGACAGGGAGCTACCTATGGCTACACCTTC.

This clonotype turned up a few times. The rearrangement links TRBV19 to TRBJ2-7; TRBD2 is a possible D gene (6 bases). V shed 9 bases and J shed 1 base, with 16 bases lying between them. This CDR3 is built from 14 residues. Germline V gene sequence: CDR1 LNHDA, CDR2 SQIVND (reference sequence). For the CDR3, the DNA is TGTGCCAGCAGACTCGTCGGGGGATCCTACGAGCAGTACTTC. Translated: CASRLVGGSYEQYF.

The chain joins TRBV20-1 to TRBJ2-7; tentatively, D is TRBD2 (6 bases). The CDR3 runs 14 residues. Trimming shortened V by 1 base and J by 6 bases, and 16 bases separated the two germline ends. Germline V gives CDR1 DFQATT, CDR2 SNEGSKA (reference sequence). Written as DNA, the CDR3 is TGCAGTGCTAGAGTTGAGGGACTTGCGAGCGAGCAGTACTTC. Its translation: CSARVEGLASEQYF.

The chain employs TRBV19 and TRBJ2-7; 7 nucleotides line up with TRBD1. The CDR3 has 12 amino acids. The ends lost 6 bases at V and 6 bases at J; junction bases unmatched: 5. Germline V gene data show CDR1 as LNHDA and CDR2 as SQIVND (reference sequence). The CDR3 protein is CASRRTGSEQYF. CDR3 DNA: TGTGCCAGTAGGCGGACAGGAAGCGAGCAGTACTTC.

This clonotype rates as medium-sized. The V gene is TRBV7-2, the J gene TRBJ2-3; 10 bases match TRBD2. Trimming removed 5 bases from V and 5 bases from J; junction bases left unmatched: 10. CDR1 is SGHTA and CDR2 is FQGNSA in the germline V gene. CDR3 length: 16 amino acids. CDR3 region: CASSLWTSGLGDTQYF. The CDR3 nucleotides read TGTGCCAGCAGCCTCTGGACTAGCGGTTTGGGAGATACGCAGTATTTT. The whole variable domain, filled in from reference TRBV7-2 and TRBJ2-3, reads GAGVSQSPSNKVTEKGKDVELRCDPISGHTALYWYRQSLGQGLEFLIYFQGNSAPDKSGLPSDRFSAERTGGSVSTLTIQRTQQEDSAVYLCASSLWTSGLGDTQYFGPGTRLTVL.

The chain combines TRBV7-3 with TRBJ2-1; D is ambiguous. The V and J ends lost 4 bases and 10 bases respectively, with 14 bases between them. Germline loops: CDR1 SGHTA, CDR2 FQGTGA. CDR3 length: 13 amino acids. The CDR3 is CASSSNSNTEQFF. The DNA of the CDR3 is TGTGCCAGCAGCTCAAACAGTAATACAGAGCAGTTCTTC.

The genes are TRBV19 and TRBJ2-7; a weak D match, TRBD1 (5 bases). V lost 8 bases and J 3 bases, leaving 17 bases between the germline ends. This CDR3 is built from 14 residues. Germline values: CDR1 LNHDA, CDR2 SQIVND (reference sequence). CDR3 protein: CASQETQGLYEQYF. CDR3 sequence (DNA): TGTGCCAGTCAAGAGACGCAGGGTCTCTACGAGCAGTACTTC.

This clonotype is judged medium-sized (0.01 to 0.1%). V usage is TRBV24-1 and J usage is TRBJ1-2; D remains unclear. V gave up 1 base and J gave up 1 base, with 3 bases separating them. This CDR3 has 13 residues. CDR1 is KGHDR and CDR2 is SFDVKD in the germline V gene. DNA for the CDR3: TGTGCCACCAGTGATTTATTTAACTATGGCTACACCTTC. Residues: CATSDLFNYGYTF.

In this sample, this clonotype is medium-sized. The chain joins TRBV5-1 to TRBJ2-5, with D tentatively TRBD1 (5 bases). Germline V CDR1 and CDR2: SGHRS, YFSETQ. The CDR3 sequence is 16 residues long. V lost 5 bases, J lost 2 bases, and 19 bases lay in between. This CDR3 is CASSSQGAGLQETQYF. The CDR3 DNA is TGCGCCAGCAGTTCCCAAGGGGCAGGGTTGCAAGAGACCCAGTACTTC.

This clonotype is medium-sized within its sample. The chain employs TRBV7-9 and TRBJ2-5; 12 nucleotides match TRBD2. The V segment lost 5 bases and the J segment 5 bases; nucleotides outside the gene matches: 15. The CDR3 has 18 residues. CDR1 is SEHNR, CDR2 FQNEAQ, per germline (reference sequence). CDR3 in DNA: TGTGCCAGCAGCGGCCCGTGGCTAGCGGGAGGGTCAGTGGAGACCCAGTACTTC. Its protein is CASSGPWLAGGSVETQYF.

This clonotype was counted between two and nine times. The chain joins TRBV20-1 to TRBJ2-1; unclear D gene. V gave up 3 bases and J gave up 0 bases, with 9 bases separating them. Germline V lookup: CDR1 DFQATT, CDR2 SNEGSKA (reference sequence). The CDR3 has 14 residues. The CDR3 nucleotides are TGCAGTGCTAGGACCAGGAGCTCCTACAATGAGCAGTTCTTC. Its protein product is CSARTRSSYNEQFF.

Concerning this clonotype: A single base separates this from a much larger clone, so it may be a read error. V and J are TRBV28 and TRBJ2-2; 7 bases line up with TRBD2. Germline values: CDR1 MDHEN, CDR2 SYDVKM. V was clipped by 11 bases and J by 6 bases; unmatched bases: 6. There are 12 residues in the CDR3. The DNA of the CDR3 is TGTGCCGGGGGGGTGATCGCCGGGGAGCTGTTTTTT. Translated, it gives CAGGVIAGELFF.